A single T cell receptor beta chain is shown here with its context. The data originate from a study of low-dose radiotherapy and immunotherapy resistance in tumors. The wider study: Fractions of 1 Gy went to Cohort 2 every two weeks, for 13 Gy over 26 weeks. Intravenous ipilimumab 1 mg/kg every six weeks was given with nivolumab 240 mg every two weeks.

First-strand cDNA used TRAV- and TRBV-specific primers, covering alpha and beta chains. Over approximately 20 PCR cycles, TCRs were amplified from a constant-region primer and V-primer adapter. mRNA, after isolation, was amplified by in vitro transcription. TCRdb re-analysed the reads in MiXCR, keeping a single row per CDR3 protein. Counted here are about 60,000 distinct CDR3 sequences, 23% occurring once; the ten biggest clones make up around 6.5%. With V trimmed by 0 bases and J by 7 bases, 6 bases remained unmatched. CDR1 LNHDA and CDR2 SQIVND come from the germline V gene (reference sequence). This CDR3 spans 16 amino acids. As for time point: after trial treatment. Treatment specified: LDRT plus nivolumab, ipilimumab, low-dose cyclophosphamide and aspirin (RACIN trial). Administered to the donors were nivolumab, ipilimumab, aspirin, low-dose cyclophosphamide and low-dose radiotherapy.

This sample comprised PBMCs, obtained after low-dose radiotherapy plus immunotherapy. This TCR derives from a male donor with prostate cancer. V usage is TRBV19 and J usage is TRBJ1-6; 7 bases are shared with TRBD1. The DNA of the CDR3 is TGTGCCAGTAGTATAGAAGAGTACAGGGGAAATTCACCCCTCCACTTT. Amino acid sequence: CASSIEEYRGNSPLHF. Looking up the rest from reference TRBV19 and TRBJ1-6 gives the full variable domain: DGGITQSPKYLFRKEGQNVTLSCEQNLNHDAMYWYRQDPGQGLRLIYYSQIVNDFQKGDIAEGYSVSREKKESFPLTVTSAQKNPTAFYLCASSIEEYRGNSPLHFGNGTRLTVT.